This TCR beta chain is from a study of CD8+CD57+ T cells in acquired aplastic anemia. The use of genomic DNA as template underpinned the TCR beta VDJ and CDR3 profiling. TCRdb analysed the reads with MiXCR anew, one entry per CDR3 protein. The repertoire holds some 290,000 distinct CDR3 sequences, with around three fifths as singletons. V lost 1 base and J 2 bases, leaving 9 bases between the germline ends. The length of the CDR3 is 14 residues. CDR1 is LNHNV and CDR2 is YYDKDF in the germline V gene (reference sequence). Material for sequencing was sorted CD4+, CD8+, or CD8+CD57+ T cells (not recorded which) from PBMCs. The receptor was isolated from a human donor with severe aplastic anemia or a healthy control (not recorded which). The gene calls are TRBV15 and TRBJ2-7; D remains ambiguous. The CDR3 is CATSRGGSTYEQYF. CDR3 coding DNA: TGTGCCACCAGCAGAGGAGGCAGCACCTACGAGCAGTACTTC.